This T cell receptor beta chain originates from a study of cytomegalovirus exposure and HLA in healthy donors. General study results and limits: Earlier analysis found most TCR beta V segments productive about 90% or about 30% of the time.

This clone was recorded a few times. The target antigen is unknown. Amplification used 60 Vbeta primers and 13 Jbeta primers. The protocol was immunoSEQ multiplex PCR, while the TCRdb copy is restricted to in-frame clones and leaves out a portion. The data show some 85,000 clones, around 81% seen once. From germline, CDR1 is SGHVS and CDR2 FQNEAQ. The CDR3 has 13 amino acids. The germline V and J ends were trimmed by 4 bases and 8 bases, with 14 bases remaining between them. The receptor was isolated from a man between 18 and 35 years old in good health and CMV-seropositive. J is TRBJ1-2 and V is TRBV7-8; D is unresolved. Source material: PBMCs. CDR3 in amino acids: CASSSGSNTGYTF. Here the CDR3 DNA reads TGTGCCAGCAGCTCAGGATCTAACACGGGCTACACCTTC.